The source of this TCR beta chain is a study of cytomegalovirus exposure and HLA in healthy donors. As for the study in general: Unique TCR beta sequences numbering about 100 million came from 150 million to 200 million T cells in an earlier analysis.

The donors were healthy bone marrow donors. The PCR made use of 60 Vbeta and 13 Jbeta primers. Libraries were prepared by immunoSEQ multiplex PCR; TCRdb keeps only in-frame clonotypes and omits some of them. The repertoire includes approximately 100,000 clones, under 80% of them detected once, and 3% to 4.5% sits in the top ten. This CDR3 comprises 17 residues. Germline V gene sequence: CDR1 LNHNV, CDR2 YYDKDF (reference sequence). V was clipped by 0 bases and J by 0 bases, with 14 bases between them. About this clone itself: The antigen remains undetermined.

Broader study findings: Later analysis showed TCR association rates varying by HLA locus, highest for DRB1 and lowest for HLA-C. Fewer N-insertions (relative to the roughly 670-donor mean) were reportedly seen in an Asian-associated ancestry cluster in a later analysis.

The clonotype originates from a man aged 55 to 70 in good health and CMV-seronegative. The chain couples TRBV15 to TRBJ1-2; the D is unclear. The material sequenced was PBMCs. The CDR3 region has the DNA TGTGCCACCAGCAGAGATCCGGTTCGGGTAGCTAACTATGGCTACACCTTC. This codes for CATSRDPVRVANYGYTF. Variable domain in full (rest from reference TRBV15 and TRBJ1-2): DAMVIQNPRYQVTQFGKPVTLSCSQTLNHNVMYWYQQKSSQAPKLLFHYYDKDFNNEADTPDNFQSRRPNTSFCFLDIRSPGLGDTAMYLCATSRDPVRVANYGYTFGSGTRLTVV.